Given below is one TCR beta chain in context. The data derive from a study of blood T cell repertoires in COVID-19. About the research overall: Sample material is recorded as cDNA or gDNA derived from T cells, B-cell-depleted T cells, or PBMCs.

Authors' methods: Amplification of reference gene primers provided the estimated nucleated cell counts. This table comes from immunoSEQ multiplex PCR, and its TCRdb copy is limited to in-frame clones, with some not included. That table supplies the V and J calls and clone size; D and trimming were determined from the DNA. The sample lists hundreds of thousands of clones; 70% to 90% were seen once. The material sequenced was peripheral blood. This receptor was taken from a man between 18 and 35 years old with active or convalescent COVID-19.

CDR3 loop: CASSRDTGTNTEAFF. In DNA, the CDR3 is TGCGCCAGCAGCCGGGACACGGGAACGAACACTGAAGCTTTCTTT. The V call is TRBV5-1, the J call TRBJ1-1, with D maybe TRBD1 (6 bases). Trimming removed 4 bases at V and 1 base at J, with 14 bases between. The CDR3 loop spans 15 amino acids. Germline CDR1 reads SGHRS; CDR2 reads YFSETQ.